This T cell receptor (beta chain) was sequenced for a study of blood T cell repertoires in COVID-19. The wider study: Sources were T cells, B-cell-depleted T cells, or PBMCs; the material itself was cDNA or gDNA.

Data came from immunoSEQ multiplex PCR; TCRdb stores just in-frame clones and leaves some out. Of some 120,000 clones in the sample, roughly 80% were seen once. CDR3 length: 15 amino acids. The V end was cut by 1 base, the J end by 1 base, with 10 bases between. The V gene's germline CDR1 is SEHNR and CDR2 FQNEAQ (reference sequence). The chain joins TRBV7-9 to TRBJ1-1; possible D gene TRBD1, 6 bases. Specimen: peripheral blood. The sequence was collected from a man aged 25 to 45 with acute or convalescent COVID-19. The CDR3 sequence is CASSLDRAWNTEAFF. DNA for the CDR3: TGTGCCAGCAGCTTAGACAGGGCTTGGAACACTGAAGCTTTCTTT.